This T cell receptor beta chain was profiled in a study of cytomegalovirus exposure and HLA in healthy donors. CDR3 size: 14 residues. With 4 bases removed from V and 1 base from J, the gap between germline ends came to 7 bases. Germline CDR1 reads LGHNA; CDR2 reads YSLEER. Vbeta (60) and Jbeta (13) primers were used in the PCR. The method was immunoSEQ multiplex PCR; TCRdb's version includes in-frame clones alone and lacks a portion of them. Of some 160,000 clones in the sample, roughly 80% are singletons; the top ten hold more than 7%. Of note for this clone: Its antigen remains unidentified.

Study-wide findings and caveats: Among TCR beta chains, those listed as cytomegalovirus-associated numbered about 150. A later analysis showed HLA-associated TCR beta chains outstripping equally common others in clonal expansion. Analyses of presence and absence presupposed an approximately uniform sequencing depth across donors.

This rearrangement joins TRBV4-3 to TRBJ2-2, with a weak D call TRBD2 (5 bases). The sample taken for sequencing was PBMCs. This receptor was taken from a male donor in good health and CMV-seropositive. This CDR3 is CASSRGLNTGELFF. The CDR3 DNA follows: TGCGCCAGCAGCCGAGGACTGAACACCGGGGAGCTGTTTTTT.